A single sample gave rise to the 6 T cell receptor beta chains below, sequenced in a study of cytomegalovirus exposure and HLA in healthy donors. The PCR employed 60 Vbeta primers together with 13 Jbeta primers. Repertoires were generated with immunoSEQ multiplex PCR, while TCRdb's copy carries only in-frame clones and drops some. The profile covers about 140,000 clones, with 61% appearing a single time and about 1.7% taken by the ten largest. Sequenced: PBMCs. These receptors were taken from a male donor in good health and CMV-seronegative.

This clone was picked up a small number of times. V and J are TRBV9 and TRBJ2-5; 10 bases fit TRBD2. The V gene end was trimmed by 3 bases and the J gene end by 4 bases; junction bases not matched to a gene: 6. This CDR3 is built from 15 residues. Per the germline V gene, CDR1 is SGDLS and CDR2 is YYNGEE. The CDR3 DNA reads as TGTGCCAGCAGCGGAGCGGGGGGGGTTGGAGAGACCCAGTACTTC. As protein: CASSGAGGVGETQYF. Full variable domain (missing parts from reference TRBV9 and TRBJ2-5): DSGVTQTPKHLITATGQRVTLRCSPRSGDLSVYWYQQSLDQGLQFLIQYYNGEERAKGNILERFSAQQFPDLHSELNLSSLELGDSALYFCASSGAGGVGETQYFGPGTRLLVL.

The rearrangement uses TRBV19 and TRBJ1-1, with unresolved D. This CDR3 is 17 amino acids long. V shed 5 bases and J shed 0 bases, with 19 bases lying between them. Germline V gene data show CDR1 as LNHDA and CDR2 as SQIVND (reference sequence). The CDR3 DNA sequence: TGTGCCAGTAGTCCGGACCGGGAGAGGGCTATGAACACTGAAGCTTTCTTT. Translating gives CASSPDRERAMNTEAFF.

In this sample, this clone turned up a few times. CDR3 DNA: TGTGCCAGCAGCTCGGGACAGTCAACTAATGAAAAACTGTTTTTT. Protein: CASSSGQSTNEKLFF. J is TRBJ1-4 and V is TRBV5-4; 7 bases line up with TRBD1. CDR1 is SGHNT, CDR2 YYREEE, per germline (reference sequence). V shed 3 bases, J shed 0 bases, and the junction held 2 bases outside the gene matches. The CDR3 contains 15 residues.

The table lists this clone with a count of one. This chain joins TRBV9 and TRBJ2-1; 9 bases are a match to TRBD2. Germline loops: CDR1 SGDLS, CDR2 YYNGEE. V shed 0 bases and J 6 bases; nucleotides not matched to a gene: 10. The CDR3 has 17 residues. This CDR3 reads CASSVATGLAARNEQFF. DNA for the CDR3: TGTGCCAGCAGCGTAGCTACGGGACTAGCCGCCCGCAATGAGCAGTTCTTC.

The V gene is TRBV7-3, the J gene TRBJ2-2, with D perhaps matching TRBD2 (5 bases). V lost 1 base and J 3 bases, leaving 9 bases between the germline ends. The germline V gene encodes CDR1 SGHTA and CDR2 FQGTGA. The CDR3 is made up of 15 amino acids. The CDR3 bases are TGTGCCAGCAGCTTAAATTTCGGGGACACCGGGGAGCTGTTTTTT. It is translated as CASSLNFGDTGELFF.

The V gene is TRBV7-2, the J gene TRBJ2-3; 7 positions match TRBD2. CDR1 is SGHTA, CDR2 FQGNSA, per germline. CDR3 length equals 16 residues. V trimming: 4 bases; J trimming: 0 bases; junction bases outside the gene matches: 7. In DNA form, the CDR3 reads TGTGCCAGCAGCTGGAGGACTAGACATAGCACAGATACGCAGTATTTT. It codes for CASSWRTRHSTDTQYF.